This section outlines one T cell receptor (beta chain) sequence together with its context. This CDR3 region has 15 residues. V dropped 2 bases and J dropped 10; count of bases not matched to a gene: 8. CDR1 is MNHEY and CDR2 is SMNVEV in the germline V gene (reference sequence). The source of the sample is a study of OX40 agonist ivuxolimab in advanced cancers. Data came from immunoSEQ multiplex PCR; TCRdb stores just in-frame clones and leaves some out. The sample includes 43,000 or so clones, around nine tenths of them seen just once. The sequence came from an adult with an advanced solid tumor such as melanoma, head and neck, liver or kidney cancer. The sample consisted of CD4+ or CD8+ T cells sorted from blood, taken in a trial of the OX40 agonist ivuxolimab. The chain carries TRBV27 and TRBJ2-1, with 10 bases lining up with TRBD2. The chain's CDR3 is CASSLSLAGADEQFF. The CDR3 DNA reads TGTGCCAGCAGTTTAAGTCTAGCGGGGGCAGACGAGCAGTTCTTC.